This TCR beta chain was recorded in a study of shared clonotypes between healthy human individuals. Study context: The study enrolled two women and a few men aged 18 to 49.

The study enrolled healthy HIV-negative adults without recent acute infections or vaccinations as donors. This CDR3 region has 15 residues. The V end lost 5 bases, the J end lost 6 bases, and 20 bases lay between the germline ends. Germline-derived CDR1 and CDR2 are SGHRS and YFSETQ. Deep was the level at which the assay was run. Libraries were prepared by immunoSEQ multiplex PCR; TCRdb keeps only in-frame clonotypes and omits some of them. The sample includes approximately 2.1 million clones, approximately 95% seen only once; the top ten take about 0.37%. This clone was counted a single time. The receptor was derived from a man aged 18 to 30 in good health. Some clones in this sample may be carry-over from other donors' samples. The sample was naive CD4+ T cells from PBMCs. Subset noted: CD45RA+ positively selected. This sequence joins TRBV5-1 and TRBJ1-1, with D tentatively TRBD1 (5 bases). DNA for the CDR3: TGCGCCAGCAGTTCCGGCGTCGGGGGTTTTTCTGAAGCTTTCTTT. Its protein is CASSSGVGGFSEAFF.